The rows below give T cell receptor beta chains drawn from one sample of a study of cytomegalovirus exposure and HLA in healthy donors. Clones were read by immunoSEQ multiplex PCR, and TCRdb kept only the in-frame ones, dropping some. The repertoire has roughly 240,000 clones, about 83% of them found once; the top ten carry less than 3%. Sequenced material: PBMCs. All receptors derive from a man aged 18 to 29 in good health and CMV-seronegative. Each CDR3 is given with its conserved first and last residue. Each record gives: clone size, J gene, V gene, D gene, CDR3 DNA, CDR3 protein. The D gene is left open where the match is weak. Size is omitted from some rows. Given values are once, few, many or a class for expanded clones.

clone_size: -; j_call: TRBJ2-7; v_call: TRBV5-1; d_call: TRBD2; cdr3_nt: TGCGCCAGCAGCTTAGACCTAGGGTCGGGAGGCGTGTCTAGCTCCTACGAGCAGTACTTC; cdr3_aa: CASSLDLGSGGVSSSYEQYF
clone_size: once; j_call: TRBJ1-1; v_call: TRBV5-6; d_call: TRBD1; cdr3_nt: TGTGCCAGCAGCTTGAGTCAGGGGGCTGAAGCTTTCTTT; cdr3_aa: CASSLSQGAEAFF
clone_size: -; j_call: TRBJ1-5; v_call: TRBV4-3; d_call: -; cdr3_nt: TGCGCCAGCAGCCAAGGTATAAGGGGAGGTCAGCCCCAGCATTTT; cdr3_aa: CASSQGIRGGQPQHF
clone_size: -; j_call: TRBJ1-3; v_call: TRBV6-1; d_call: -; cdr3_nt: TGTGCCAGCAGTGAACAGGGCCCTCCTGGAAACACCATATATTTT; cdr3_aa: CASSEQGPPGNTIYF
clone_size: once; j_call: TRBJ2-3; v_call: TRBV5-1; d_call: TRBD1; cdr3_nt: TGCGCCAGCAGGCCAGGGGGCGCCGGCACAGATACGCAGTATTTT; cdr3_aa: CASRPGGAGTDTQYF
clone_size: -; j_call: TRBJ2-1; v_call: TRBV27; d_call: -; cdr3_nt: TGTGCCAGCAGTTTAAACCCCTTTGAGTGGAATGAGCAGTTCTTC; cdr3_aa: CASSLNPFEWNEQFF
clone_size: -; j_call: TRBJ2-7; v_call: TRBV5-5; d_call: TRBD2; cdr3_nt: TGTGCCAGCAGCTTCAACCAGCGGGGGCGAAAGCGTGAGCAGTACTTC; cdr3_aa: CASSFNQRGRKREQYF
clone_size: -; j_call: TRBJ2-3; v_call: TRBV9; d_call: TRBD1; cdr3_nt: TGTGCCAGCAGCGTAGCCTGGGACAGGGGCACAGATACGCAGTATTTT; cdr3_aa: CASSVAWDRGTDTQYF
clone_size: -; j_call: TRBJ1-2; v_call: TRBV4-3; d_call: -; cdr3_nt: TGCGCCAGCAGCCAAGATACAGGGATGAACTATGGCTACACCTTC; cdr3_aa: CASSQDTGMNYGYTF
clone_size: -; j_call: TRBJ2-7; v_call: TRBV5-1; d_call: TRBD1; cdr3_nt: TGCGCCAGCAGCCTGTCCGGGACAGGGCCTGAGCAGTACTTC; cdr3_aa: CASSLSGTGPEQYF
clone_size: -; j_call: TRBJ1-2; v_call: TRBV7-8; d_call: -; cdr3_nt: TGTGCCAGCAGCTTAGCCAGGGACTATGGCTACACCTTC; cdr3_aa: CASSLARDYGYTF
clone_size: -; j_call: TRBJ2-7; v_call: TRBV5-6; d_call: -; cdr3_nt: TGTGCCAGCAGCTTCTTAAGCGATTACGAGCAGTACTTC; cdr3_aa: CASSFLSDYEQYF
clone_size: -; j_call: TRBJ2-2; v_call: TRBV9; d_call: -; cdr3_nt: TGTGCCAGCAGCGGCCAGGGGGGACTAGCGAACACCGGGGAGCTGTTTTTT; cdr3_aa: CASSGQGGLANTGELFF
clone_size: -; j_call: TRBJ2-2; v_call: TRBV7-2; d_call: -; cdr3_nt: TGTGCCAGCAAGGGAGGAGCGAACACCGGGGAGCTGTTTTTT; cdr3_aa: CASKGGANTGELFF
clone_size: -; j_call: TRBJ2-5; v_call: TRBV6-4; d_call: TRBD2; cdr3_nt: TGTGCCAGCAGCCCGATAGCGGGAGAGACCCAGTACTTC; cdr3_aa: CASSPIAGETQYF
clone_size: few; j_call: TRBJ1-2; v_call: TRBV4-3; d_call: -; cdr3_nt: TGCGCCAGCAGCCCCCGGGACATAGACTATGGCTACACCTTC; cdr3_aa: CASSPRDIDYGYTF
clone_size: -; j_call: TRBJ2-4; v_call: TRBV3-2; d_call: -; cdr3_nt: TGTGCCAGCAGCCAAGACCTAGATTTC; cdr3_aa: CASSQDLDF
clone_size: many; j_call: TRBJ2-3; v_call: TRBV6-1; d_call: -; cdr3_nt: TGTGCCAGCAGTGAAGAAGGGGGGGGGAGCACAGATACGCAGTATTTT; cdr3_aa: CASSEEGGGSTDTQYF
clone_size: -; j_call: TRBJ2-2; v_call: TRBV11-3; d_call: -; cdr3_nt: TGTGCCAGCAGCTTACAGGGTACCGGGGAGCTGTTTTTT; cdr3_aa: CASSLQGTGELFF
clone_size: -; j_call: TRBJ2-5; v_call: TRBV30; d_call: TRBD2; cdr3_nt: TGTGCCTGGAGTGTACGAACTAGCGGGAGATTGGGAGAAGAGACCCAGTACTTC; cdr3_aa: CAWSVRTSGRLGEETQYF
clone_size: -; j_call: TRBJ2-1; v_call: TRBV4-1; d_call: TRBD2; cdr3_nt: TGCGCCAGCAGCCAAGATACAGGTAGCGGGGGGGTACGTGATGAGCAGTTCTTC; cdr3_aa: CASSQDTGSGGVRDEQFF
clone_size: -; j_call: TRBJ1-2; v_call: TRBV30; d_call: -; cdr3_nt: TGTGCCTGGAGTGTAGTCTTGCAGGGGTATGGCTACACCTTC; cdr3_aa: CAWSVVLQGYGYTF
clone_size: -; j_call: TRBJ2-2; v_call: TRBV18; d_call: TRBD2; cdr3_nt: TGTGCCAGCTCACCACCGTCCGGGGGGATCACCGGGGAGCTGTTTTTT; cdr3_aa: CASSPPSGGITGELFF
clone_size: -; j_call: TRBJ2-1; v_call: TRBV5-1; d_call: -; cdr3_nt: TGCGCCAGCAGCTTGGTTCTAGAGGTTAATGAGCAGTTCTTC; cdr3_aa: CASSLVLEVNEQFF
clone_size: -; j_call: TRBJ1-2; v_call: TRBV27; d_call: -; cdr3_nt: TGTGCCAGCAGTACCCGGACAGCATCTAACTATGGCTACACCTTC; cdr3_aa: CASSTRTASNYGYTF
clone_size: -; j_call: TRBJ2-1; v_call: TRBV19; d_call: TRBD2; cdr3_nt: TGTGCCAGTAGTACCGGGACTAGGTCGTATGAGCAGTTCTTC; cdr3_aa: CASSTGTRSYEQFF
clone_size: -; j_call: TRBJ2-7; v_call: TRBV30; d_call: TRBD1; cdr3_nt: TGTGCCTGGAGAACAGACAGGGCGCGCGAGCAGTACTTC; cdr3_aa: CAWRTDRAREQYF
clone_size: -; j_call: TRBJ2-1; v_call: TRBV27; d_call: -; cdr3_nt: TGTGCCAGCAGTTTCGGCGGGGCCTACAATGAGCAGTTCTTC; cdr3_aa: CASSFGGAYNEQFF
clone_size: -; j_call: TRBJ1-2; v_call: TRBV18; d_call: -; cdr3_nt: TGTGCCAGCTCACCTGGGGAGGGGAACTATGGCTACACCTTC; cdr3_aa: CASSPGEGNYGYTF
clone_size: -; j_call: TRBJ2-1; v_call: TRBV7-2; d_call: -; cdr3_nt: TGTGCCAGCAGCTTAGGATTGGCAGCCTACAATGAGCAGTTCTTC; cdr3_aa: CASSLGLAAYNEQFF
clone_size: -; j_call: TRBJ1-2; v_call: TRBV9; d_call: TRBD1; cdr3_nt: TGTGCCAGCAGCGTAGGGGACAGGGCGGACGGCTATGGCTACACCTTC; cdr3_aa: CASSVGDRADGYGYTF
clone_size: -; j_call: TRBJ1-4; v_call: TRBV28; d_call: TRBD1; cdr3_nt: TGTGCCAGCAGTCCAAGACCGGGACAGGGCTCGGAAAAACTGTTTTTT; cdr3_aa: CASSPRPGQGSEKLFF
clone_size: few; j_call: TRBJ1-1; v_call: TRBV5-1; d_call: TRBD1; cdr3_nt: TGCGCCAGCAGCTCGGGACAGGGGGACACTGAAGCTTTCTTT; cdr3_aa: CASSSGQGDTEAFF
clone_size: -; j_call: TRBJ1-1; v_call: TRBV19; d_call: -; cdr3_nt: TGTGCCAGTAGGAAGCCGGGTTTGAACACTGAAGCTTTCTTT; cdr3_aa: CASRKPGLNTEAFF
clone_size: -; j_call: TRBJ2-3; v_call: TRBV4-3; d_call: TRBD2; cdr3_nt: TGCGCCAGCAGCCCTCCCGGGACTAGAGATACGCAGTATTTT; cdr3_aa: CASSPPGTRDTQYF
clone_size: -; j_call: TRBJ1-1; v_call: TRBV27; d_call: -; cdr3_nt: TGTGCCAGCAGGAGGGCCCCTGGTGTCGGTCCAAAGAACACTGAAGCTTTCTTT; cdr3_aa: CASRRAPGVGPKNTEAFF
clone_size: -; j_call: TRBJ2-7; v_call: TRBV2; d_call: -; cdr3_nt: TGTGCCAGCAGTTTTACTGGTGTAGAGCAGTACTTC; cdr3_aa: CASSFTGVEQYF
clone_size: -; j_call: TRBJ2-7; v_call: TRBV30; d_call: -; cdr3_nt: TGTGCCTGGAGTGTACAGGGTCAATACGAGCAGTACTTC; cdr3_aa: CAWSVQGQYEQYF
clone_size: -; j_call: TRBJ1-2; v_call: TRBV7-2; d_call: TRBD1; cdr3_nt: TGTGCCAGCAGCTTCCGACAGGGAGACGGCTACACCTTC; cdr3_aa: CASSFRQGDGYTF
clone_size: -; j_call: TRBJ2-1; v_call: TRBV7-3; d_call: TRBD2; cdr3_nt: TGTGCCAGCAGCTCCGGGGCTAGCGGGAGCGAAGAGCAGTTCTTC; cdr3_aa: CASSSGASGSEEQFF
clone_size: -; j_call: TRBJ2-3; v_call: TRBV18; d_call: -; cdr3_nt: TGTGCCAGCTCACCAGGGGAGGCAGATACGCAGTATTTT; cdr3_aa: CASSPGEADTQYF
clone_size: -; j_call: TRBJ2-7; v_call: TRBV6-5; d_call: TRBD1; cdr3_nt: TGTGCCAGCAGTTACTCGGGGACAGGATCCTACGAGCAGTACTTC; cdr3_aa: CASSYSGTGSYEQYF
clone_size: -; j_call: TRBJ2-7; v_call: TRBV5-1; d_call: -; cdr3_nt: TGCGCCAGCAGCTCTGGCGGGTACGAGCAGTACTTC; cdr3_aa: CASSSGGYEQYF
clone_size: -; j_call: TRBJ2-1; v_call: TRBV5-4; d_call: -; cdr3_nt: TGTGCCAGCAGCTTGGTGAGGTACAATGAGCAGTTCTTC; cdr3_aa: CASSLVRYNEQFF
clone_size: -; j_call: TRBJ2-5; v_call: TRBV6-5; d_call: -; cdr3_nt: TGTGCCAGCAGTTACTCGACAGCACAAGAGACCCAGTACTTC; cdr3_aa: CASSYSTAQETQYF
clone_size: -; j_call: TRBJ2-3; v_call: TRBV2; d_call: TRBD2; cdr3_nt: TGTGCCAGCAGGACTAGCGGCACAGATACGCAGTATTTT; cdr3_aa: CASRTSGTDTQYF
clone_size: -; j_call: TRBJ2-5; v_call: TRBV4-2; d_call: TRBD2; cdr3_nt: TGTGCCAGCAGCCAAGATCGGAATAGCGGGAGGGCCGGAGAGACCCAGTACTTC; cdr3_aa: CASSQDRNSGRAGETQYF
clone_size: once; j_call: TRBJ2-7; v_call: TRBV29-1; d_call: TRBD2; cdr3_nt: TGCAGCGTTGATGGGGGGGAAATCGACGAGCAGTACTTC; cdr3_aa: CSVDGGEIDEQYF